The present T cell receptor (beta chain) was sequenced within a study of T cell responses to AZD1222 COVID-19 vaccine. Study-wide findings and caveats: Donors in the cohort were predominantly white British and more often female, and clonal diversity was possibly underestimated.

About this clone: Its antigen is unknown.

Measured with immunoSEQ multiplex PCR; TCRdb has only the in-frame clones, and not every one. The table has roughly 120,000 clones, around 94% seen once. This receptor was obtained from an adult in good health. Here the sequenced sample was peripheral blood, taken on day 0 of AZD1222 vaccination.

This CDR3 reads CASSTRAGGDEQYF. In DNA, the CDR3 is TGTGCCAGCAGTACCCGGGCCGGGGGCGACGAGCAGTACTTC. V gene TRBV27 combines with J gene TRBJ2-7; D is possibly TRBD1 or TRBD2 (6 bases each). Deletions cut 5 bases from V and 5 bases from J, with 16 bases between. This CDR3 is 14 amino acids long. Per germline, CDR1 MNHEY and CDR2 SMNVEV (reference sequence).